The 21 T cell receptor beta chains reported below all come from one sample, sequenced in a study of OX40 agonist ivuxolimab in advanced cancers. Clones were sequenced by immunoSEQ multiplex PCR, and TCRdb holds only the in-frame ones, with some missing. The sample has about 98,000 clones, around 92% seen once; the top ten hold around 0.25%. The sample here was CD4+ or CD8+ T cells sorted from blood, taken in a trial of the OX40 agonist ivuxolimab. These receptors were obtained from an adult with an advanced solid tumor such as melanoma, head and neck, liver or kidney cancer.

The chain has TRBV6-6 and TRBJ1-3, with a tentative D call TRBD1 (5 bases). Trimming shortened V by 7 bases and J by 4 bases, and 14 bases separated the two germline ends. Looked up from germline, CDR1 is MNHNY and CDR2 is SVGAGI (reference sequence). This CDR3 region has 14 residues. The CDR3 spells CASTLMGVGNTIYF. Here the CDR3 DNA reads TGTGCCAGCACCCTAATGGGGGTAGGAAACACCATATATTTT.

The chain links TRBV7-9 to TRBJ2-1, with TRBD2 matching 13 bases. The CDR3 sequence is 15 residues long. The V gene end was trimmed by 5 bases and the J gene end by 9 bases; junction bases not matched to a gene: 7. CDR1 SEHNR and CDR2 FQNEAQ come from the germline V gene (reference sequence). The CDR3 protein is CASSPTSGGLSEQFF. For the CDR3, the DNA is TGTGCCAGCAGCCCGACTAGCGGGGGGCTCAGTGAGCAGTTCTTC.

This chain uses TRBV19 with TRBJ2-3; no reliable D call. The V and J ends lost 3 bases and 3 bases respectively, with 10 bases between them. In germline, CDR1 is LNHDA, CDR2 SQIVND (reference sequence). The CDR3 contains 14 residues. The CDR3 sequence: CASSIKAGTDTQYF. In DNA, the CDR3 is TGTGCCAGTAGTATCAAGGCTGGGACAGATACGCAGTATTTT.

The V call is TRBV4-1, the J call TRBJ1-2; 9 nucleotides agree with TRBD1. This CDR3 region has 16 residues. J gave up 2 bases and V 8 bases, and 12 bases lay outside the gene matches. CDR1 is MGHRA and CDR2 is YSYEKL in the germline V gene. The CDR3 region has the DNA TGCGCCAGCTGGACACCGGGACAGGGATTAAACTATGGCTACACCTTC. It translates to CASWTPGQGLNYGYTF.

The rearrangement joins TRBV4-3 to TRBJ2-2, with 10 bases lining up with TRBD2. CDR1 is LGHNA, CDR2 YSLEER, per germline. CDR3 length equals 16 residues. The V segment lost 1 base and the J segment 6 bases; nucleotides outside the gene matches: 5. CDR3 sequence reads: CASSQGAGGLAGELFF. CDR3 in DNA: TGCGCCAGCAGCCAAGGAGCGGGGGGGCTGGCCGGGGAGCTGTTTTTT.

This chain's CDR3 is CAWSRPRETQYF. CDR3 DNA: TGTGCCTGGAGTCGTCCTCGGGAGACCCAGTACTTC. The gene calls are TRBV30 and TRBJ2-5; no firm D call. CDR1 is GTSNPN and CDR2 is SVGIG in the germline V gene (reference sequence). V gave up 2 bases and J gave up 5 bases, with 9 bases separating them. The CDR3 spans 12 residues.

This clone has a single count. This rearrangement joins TRBV7-3 to TRBJ1-1; tentative D call: TRBD1 (5 bases). Germline CDR1 is SGHTA and CDR2 is FQGTGA. This CDR3 is 13 amino acids long. Trimming left V 1 base short and J 11 bases short, with 14 bases between. CDR3 in DNA: TGTGCCAGCAGCTTAAATCCCCAGGGTGAGGCTTTCTTT. This gives the protein CASSLNPQGEAFF.

Only one count was recorded for this clone. The chain links TRBV28 to TRBJ1-3; D not resolved. Germline assignment: CDR1 MDHEN and CDR2 SYDVKM. The V end was cut by 3 bases, the J end by 0 bases, with 6 bases between. The CDR3 sequence is 14 residues long. The CDR3 DNA reads TGTGCCAGCAGTTTGGGGTTCTCTGGAAACACCATATATTTT. Protein sequence: CASSLGFSGNTIYF.

This clone occurred once. The V and J genes are TRBV6-1 and TRBJ2-1; the D gene is possibly TRBD2 (5 bases). The germline gives CDR1 MNHNS, CDR2 SASEGT. The V and J ends lost 6 bases and 2 bases respectively, with 14 bases between them. The CDR3 totals 15 residues. CDR3 amino acids: CASSSGWRAYNEQFF. The CDR3 nucleotides are TGTGCCAGCAGCTCCGGATGGCGGGCCTACAATGAGCAGTTCTTC.

The chain is built from TRBV5-1 and TRBJ1-5; the D is unclear. The germline CDR1 and CDR2 sequences are SGHRS and YFSETQ. CDR3 length equals 13 residues. V was shortened by 3 bases and J by 0 bases, with 4 bases between the two germline ends. The CDR3 sequence: CASSWSSNQPQHF. The CDR3 coding sequence is TGCGCCAGCAGCTGGAGTAGCAATCAGCCCCAGCATTTT.

Remarks on this clone: In the same sample, other DNA sequences code for this CDR3. The chain joins TRBV6-5 to TRBJ1-3; 7 nucleotides line up with TRBD1. Per the germline V gene, CDR1 is MNHEY and CDR2 is SVGAGI. This CDR3 comprises 14 residues. The ends lost 9 bases at V and 0 bases at J; junction bases unmatched: 5. The CDR3 sequence: CASQGQSSGNTIYF. CDR3 DNA sequence: TGTGCCAGTCAGGGACAGAGCTCTGGAAACACCATATATTTT.

This chain joins TRBV6-1 and TRBJ1-5; perhaps TRBD1 as D (6 bases). Trimming cost V 6 bases and J 0 bases, with 9 bases left between them. CDR3 length equals 14 residues. Germline V gives CDR1 MNHNS, CDR2 SASEGT. In nucleotides, the CDR3 is TGTGCCAGCAGAGGGACACATAGCAATCAGCCCCAGCATTTT. It yields the protein CASRGTHSNQPQHF.

This clone was observed a single time. The rearrangement joins TRBV6-1 to TRBJ1-5; tentative D call: TRBD1 (6 bases). V shed 6 bases and J shed 5 bases, with 14 bases lying between them. The CDR3 is made up of 14 amino acids. Looked up from germline, CDR1 is MNHNS and CDR2 is SASEGT. Here the CDR3 reads CASSLKGGDQPQHF. Here the CDR3 DNA reads TGTGCCAGCAGCCTTAAAGGGGGGGATCAGCCCCAGCATTTT.

CDR3: CASSEDRGHRDTQYF. The CDR3 nucleotides are TGTGCCAGCAGTGAGGATAGGGGGCATCGGGATACGCAGTATTTT. This rearrangement joins TRBV6-1 to TRBJ2-3; 7 bases are a match to TRBD1. This CDR3 contains 15 residues. CDR1 MNHNS and CDR2 SASEGT come from the germline V gene. The V gene end was trimmed by 3 bases and the J gene end by 6 bases; junction bases not matched to a gene: 9.

V is TRBV6-5 and J is TRBJ2-4; 14 bases are a match to TRBD2. Germline V CDR1 and CDR2: MNHEY, SVGAGI. J was trimmed by 5 bases and V by 7 bases; bases with no gene match: 4. This CDR3 has 15 amino acids. The CDR3 sequence is CASIRTSGRQNIQYF. DNA of the CDR3: TGTGCCAGCATTCGGACTAGCGGGAGGCAAAACATTCAGTACTTC.

The V call is TRBV7-9, the J call TRBJ2-3, with D perhaps matching TRBD1 (5 bases). This CDR3 is 17 amino acids long. Germline V lookup: CDR1 SEHNR, CDR2 FQNEAQ (reference sequence). Deletions cut 1 base from V and 1 base from J, with 15 bases between. CDR3 in amino acids: CASSLVGRARGTDTQYF. The CDR3 nucleotides are TGTGCCAGCAGCTTAGTGGGCAGGGCGCGAGGCACAGATACGCAGTATTTT.

The chain carries TRBV5-6 and TRBJ2-2, with D perhaps TRBD2 (5 bases). Germline CDR1 SGHDT, CDR2 YYEEEE. The CDR3 runs 17 residues. V was clipped by 0 bases and J by 1 base, with 13 bases between them. The CDR3 loop reads CASSLEWRVENTGELFF. For the CDR3, the DNA is TGTGCCAGCAGCTTGGAATGGCGGGTGGAGAACACCGGGGAGCTGTTTTTT.

The chain recombines TRBV5-6 with TRBJ2-3; D is unclear. The CDR3 spans 12 residues. Germline V CDR1 and CDR2: SGHDT, YYEEEE. V shed 3 bases and J shed 2 bases, with 4 bases lying between them. As DNA, the CDR3 is TGTGCCAGCAGCTGGGACACAGATACGCAGTATTTT. Amino acid sequence: CASSWDTDTQYF.

This clone was recorded only once. J is TRBJ1-3 and V is TRBV9; D unclear. Trimming removed 4 bases at V and 0 bases at J, with 8 bases between. Germline CDR1 and CDR2: SGDLS and YYNGEE. This CDR3 region has 14 residues. The CDR3 protein is CASSPGLSGNTIYF. The CDR3, as DNA: TGTGCCAGCAGCCCGGGTCTCTCTGGAAACACCATATATTTT. The variable domain in full, with the rest retrieved from reference TRBV9 and TRBJ1-3, is DSGVTQTPKHLITATGQRVTLRCSPRSGDLSVYWYQQSLDQGLQFLIQYYNGEERAKGNILERFSAQQFPDLHSELNLSSLELGDSALYFCASSPGLSGNTIYFGEGSWLTVV.

The chain has TRBV19 and TRBJ1-4; D gene ambiguous. Trimming took off 4 bases at V and 13 bases at J, with 19 bases between the two ends. Looked up from germline, CDR1 is LNHDA and CDR2 is SQIVND (reference sequence). CDR3 length: 14 amino acids. The CDR3 DNA reads as TGTGCCAGTAGTACGGAGGATAGGGCCCCCGGACTGTTTTTT. It is translated as CASSTEDRAPGLFF.

The chain joins TRBV25-1 to TRBJ1-6; D is undetermined. Germline CDR1 and CDR2: MGHDK and SYGVNS. There are 15 residues in the CDR3. Trimming stripped 2 bases from V and 3 bases from J, with 8 bases between. For the CDR3, the DNA is TGTGCCAGCAGTGAACTAACGGTCTATAATTCACCCCTCCACTTT. Its translation: CASSELTVYNSPLHF.